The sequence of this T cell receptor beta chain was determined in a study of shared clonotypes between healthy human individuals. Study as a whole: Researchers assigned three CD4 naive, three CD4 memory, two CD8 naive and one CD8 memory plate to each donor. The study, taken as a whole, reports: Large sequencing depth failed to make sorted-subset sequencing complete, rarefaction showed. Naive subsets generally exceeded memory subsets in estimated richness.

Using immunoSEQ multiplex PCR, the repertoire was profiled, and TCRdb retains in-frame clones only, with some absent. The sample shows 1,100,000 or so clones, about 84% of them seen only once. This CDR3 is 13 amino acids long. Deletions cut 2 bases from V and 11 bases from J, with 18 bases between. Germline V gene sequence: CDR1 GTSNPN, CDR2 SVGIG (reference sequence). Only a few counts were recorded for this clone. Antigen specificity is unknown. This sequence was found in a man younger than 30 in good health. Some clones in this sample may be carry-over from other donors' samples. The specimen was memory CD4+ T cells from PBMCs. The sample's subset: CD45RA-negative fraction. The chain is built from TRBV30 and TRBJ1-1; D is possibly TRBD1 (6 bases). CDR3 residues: CAWSIGGTRGAFF. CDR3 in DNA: TGTGCCTGGAGTATTGGGGGCACCAGAGGGGCTTTCTTT.